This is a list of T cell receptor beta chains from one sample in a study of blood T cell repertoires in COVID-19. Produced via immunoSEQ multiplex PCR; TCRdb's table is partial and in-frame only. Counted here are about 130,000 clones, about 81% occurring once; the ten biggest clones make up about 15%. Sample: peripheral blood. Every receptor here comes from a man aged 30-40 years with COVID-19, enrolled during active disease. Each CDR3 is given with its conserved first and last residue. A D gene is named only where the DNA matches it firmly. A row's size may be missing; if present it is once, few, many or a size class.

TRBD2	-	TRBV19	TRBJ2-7	CASSIAGTSGTVYEQYF	TGTGCCAGTAGTATAGCAGGGACTAGCGGGACCGTGTACGAGCAGTACTTC
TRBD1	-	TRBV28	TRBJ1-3	CASSLTGVGNTIYF	TGTGCCAGCAGTCTGACAGGGGTTGGAAACACCATATATTTT
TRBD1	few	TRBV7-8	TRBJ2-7	CASSPRARQGIGGGEQYF	TGTGCCAGCAGCCCAAGGGCGAGACAGGGGATCGGTGGGGGCGAGCAGTACTTC
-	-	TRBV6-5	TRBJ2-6	CASSYGAAGANVLTF	TGTGCCAGCAGTTACGGGGCAGCGGGGGCCAACGTCCTGACTTTC
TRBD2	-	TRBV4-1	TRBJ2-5	CASSPGVAGDQETQYF	TGCGCCAGCAGCCCCGGCGTAGCGGGGGATCAAGAGACCCAGTACTTC
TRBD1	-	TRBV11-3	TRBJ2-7	CASSLGTGTYEQYF	TGTGCCAGCAGCTTAGGGACAGGTACCTACGAGCAGTACTTC
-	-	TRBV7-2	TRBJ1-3	CASSQEFSGNTIYF	TGTGCCAGCAGCCAAGAGTTCTCTGGAAACACCATATATTTT
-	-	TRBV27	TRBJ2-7	CASSFGQTAYEQYF	TGTGCCAGCAGCTTCGGACAGACCGCGTACGAGCAGTACTTC
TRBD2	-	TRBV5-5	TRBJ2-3	CASSFGGSGTDTQYF	TGTGCCAGCAGCTTTGGCGGGAGTGGGACAGATACGCAGTATTTT
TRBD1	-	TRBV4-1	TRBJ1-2	CASSHPTGRGYTF	TGCGCCAGCAGCCATCCGACAGGGCGCGGCTACACCTTC
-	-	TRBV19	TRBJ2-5	CASSIGTEGAETQYF	TGTGCCAGTAGTATCGGGACTGAGGGGGCAGAGACCCAGTACTTC
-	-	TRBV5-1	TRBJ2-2	CASSPEPRPTGELFF	TGCGCCAGCAGCCCCGAGCCTAGACCCACCGGGGAGCTGTTTTTT
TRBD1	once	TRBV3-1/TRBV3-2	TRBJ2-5	CASSRTGTGQETQYF	TGTGCCAGCAGCCGAACCGGGACAGGTCAAGAGACCCAGTACTTC
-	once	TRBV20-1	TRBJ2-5	CSAEEQETQYF	TGCAGTGCTGAGGAGCAAGAGACCCAGTACTTC
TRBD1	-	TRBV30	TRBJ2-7	CAWSRGRSLSYEQYF	TGTGCCTGGAGCAGGGGGCGCTCTTTGTCCTACGAGCAGTACTTC
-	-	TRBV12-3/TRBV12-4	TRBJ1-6	CASSPPNSPLHF	TGTGCCAGCAGTCCCCCAAATTCACCCCTCCACTTT
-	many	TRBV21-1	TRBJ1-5	CASSPRENQPQHF	TGTGCCAGCAGCCCCCGAGAGAATCAGCCCCAGCATTTT
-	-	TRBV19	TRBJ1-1	CASSIAVNTEAFF	TGTGCCAGTAGTATAGCAGTGAACACTGAAGCTTTCTTT
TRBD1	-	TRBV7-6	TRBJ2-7	CASSSGQGIYEQYF	TGTGCCAGCAGCTCCGGACAGGGGATCTACGAGCAGTACTTC
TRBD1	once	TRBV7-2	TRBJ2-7	CASSLERTGGEQYF	TGTGCCAGCAGCTTAGAGAGGACAGGGGGCGAGCAGTACTTC
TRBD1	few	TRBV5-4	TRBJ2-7	CASSGTGTDYEQYF	TGTGCCAGCAGCGGAACCGGGACAGATTACGAGCAGTACTTC
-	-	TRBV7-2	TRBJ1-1	CASSLGGVANTEAFF	TGTGCCAGCAGCTTAGGCGGTGTTGCGAACACTGAAGCTTTCTTT
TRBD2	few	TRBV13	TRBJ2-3	CASSLRLAGSSTDTQYF	TGTGCCAGCAGCTTAAGACTAGCGGGGTCTAGCACAGATACGCAGTATTTT
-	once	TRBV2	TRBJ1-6	CASSFHEGDSPLHF	TGTGCCAGCAGCTTTCACGAAGGGGATTCACCCCTCCACTTT
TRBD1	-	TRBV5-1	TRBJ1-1	CASSLMGQSQASMNTEAFF	TGCGCCAGCAGCTTGATGGGACAGTCGCAAGCCTCCATGAACACTGAAGCTTTCTTT
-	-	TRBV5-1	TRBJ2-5	CASNAADSIETQYF	TGCGCCAGCAATGCGGCAGACTCTATAGAGACCCAGTACTTC
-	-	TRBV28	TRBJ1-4	CASSLRIRGEKLFF	TGTGCCAGCAGTTTGCGCATCAGGGGTGAAAAACTGTTTTTT